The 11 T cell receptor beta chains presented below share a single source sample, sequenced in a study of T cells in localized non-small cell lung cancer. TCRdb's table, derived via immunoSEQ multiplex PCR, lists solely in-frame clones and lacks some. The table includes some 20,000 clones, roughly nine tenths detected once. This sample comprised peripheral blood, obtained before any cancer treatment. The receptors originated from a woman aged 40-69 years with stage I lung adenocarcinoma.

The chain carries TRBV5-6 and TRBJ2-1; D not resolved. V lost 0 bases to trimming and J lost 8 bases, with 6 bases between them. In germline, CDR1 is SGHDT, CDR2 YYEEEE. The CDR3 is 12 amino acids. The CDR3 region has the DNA TGTGCCAGCAGCTTGGGACAACATGAGCAGTTCTTC. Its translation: CASSLGQHEQFF.

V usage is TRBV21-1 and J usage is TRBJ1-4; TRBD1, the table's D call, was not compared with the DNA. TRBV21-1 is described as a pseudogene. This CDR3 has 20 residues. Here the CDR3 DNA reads TGTGCCAGCAGCTCAAATAGGACAGGGGGGGATAAGGGGATAGTAGGAAAACTGTTTTTT. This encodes CASSSNRTGGDKGIVGKLFF.

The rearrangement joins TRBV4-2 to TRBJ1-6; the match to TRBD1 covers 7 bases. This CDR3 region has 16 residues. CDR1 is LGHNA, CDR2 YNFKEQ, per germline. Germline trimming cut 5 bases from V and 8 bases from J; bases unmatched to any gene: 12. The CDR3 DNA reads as TGTGCCAGCAGCGGACAGGCTGGTAGGTCGGATTCACCCCTCCACTTT. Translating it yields CASSGQAGRSDSPLHF.

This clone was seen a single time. Written as DNA, the CDR3 is TGTGCCAGCAGCCCCCGACTACCGAACACCGGGGAGCTGTTTTTT. This codes for CASSPRLPNTGELFF. The chain links TRBV7-2 to TRBJ2-2; D is perhaps TRBD2 (5 bases). Germline loops: CDR1 SGHTA, CDR2 FQGNSA. Trimming cost V 5 bases and J 0 bases, with 10 bases left between them. CDR3 length equals 15 residues.

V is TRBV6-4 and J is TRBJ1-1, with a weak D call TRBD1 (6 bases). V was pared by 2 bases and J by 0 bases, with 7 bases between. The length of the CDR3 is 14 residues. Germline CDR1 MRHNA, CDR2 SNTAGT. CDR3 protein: CASSDRGMNTEAFF. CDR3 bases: TGTGCCAGCAGTGACAGGGGGATGAACACTGAAGCTTTCTTT.

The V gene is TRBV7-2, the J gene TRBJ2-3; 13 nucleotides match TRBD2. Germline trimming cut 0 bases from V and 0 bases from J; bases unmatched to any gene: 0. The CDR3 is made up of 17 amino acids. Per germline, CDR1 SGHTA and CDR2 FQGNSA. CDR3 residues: CASSLATSGGSTDTQYF. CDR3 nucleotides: TGTGCCAGCAGCTTAGCGACTAGCGGGGGGAGCACAGATACGCAGTATTTT.

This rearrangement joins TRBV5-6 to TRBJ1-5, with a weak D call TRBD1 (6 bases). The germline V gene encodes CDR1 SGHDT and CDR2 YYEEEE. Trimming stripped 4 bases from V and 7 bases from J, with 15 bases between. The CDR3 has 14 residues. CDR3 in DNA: TGTGCCAGCAGCGGACCCGGGGGCGACCAGCCCCAGCATTTT. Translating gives CASSGPGGDQPQHF.

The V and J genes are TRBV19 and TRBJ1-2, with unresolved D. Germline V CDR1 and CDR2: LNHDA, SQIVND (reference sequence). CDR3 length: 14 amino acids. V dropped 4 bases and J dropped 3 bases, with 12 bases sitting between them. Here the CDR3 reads CASSRSAEDYGYTF. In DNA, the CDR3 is TGTGCCAGTAGTAGGTCAGCTGAGGACTATGGCTACACCTTC. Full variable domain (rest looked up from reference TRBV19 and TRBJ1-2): DGGITQSPKYLFRKEGQNVTLSCEQNLNHDAMYWYRQDPGQGLRLIYYSQIVNDFQKGDIAEGYSVSREKKESFPLTVTSAQKNPTAFYLCASSRSAEDYGYTFGSGTRLTVV.

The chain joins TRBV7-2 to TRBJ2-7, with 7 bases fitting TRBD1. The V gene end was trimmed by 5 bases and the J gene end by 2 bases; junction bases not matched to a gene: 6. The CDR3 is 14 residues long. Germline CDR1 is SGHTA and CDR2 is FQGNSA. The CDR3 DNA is TGTGCCAGCAGCCTTGACGGACAGGCCTACGAGCAGTACTTC. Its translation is CASSLDGQAYEQYF.

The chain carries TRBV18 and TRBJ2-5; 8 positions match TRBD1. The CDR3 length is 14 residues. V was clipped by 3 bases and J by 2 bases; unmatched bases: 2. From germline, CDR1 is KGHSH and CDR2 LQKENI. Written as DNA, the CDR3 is TGTGCCAGCTCACCGGACAGGGAGCAAGAGACCCAGTACTTC. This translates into CASSPDREQETQYF.

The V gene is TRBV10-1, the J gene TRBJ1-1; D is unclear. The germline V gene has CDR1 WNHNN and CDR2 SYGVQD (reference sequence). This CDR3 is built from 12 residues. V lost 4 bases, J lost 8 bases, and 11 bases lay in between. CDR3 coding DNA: TGCGCCAGCAGTGTCGACCAAAACGAAGCTTTCTTT. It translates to CASSVDQNEAFF.